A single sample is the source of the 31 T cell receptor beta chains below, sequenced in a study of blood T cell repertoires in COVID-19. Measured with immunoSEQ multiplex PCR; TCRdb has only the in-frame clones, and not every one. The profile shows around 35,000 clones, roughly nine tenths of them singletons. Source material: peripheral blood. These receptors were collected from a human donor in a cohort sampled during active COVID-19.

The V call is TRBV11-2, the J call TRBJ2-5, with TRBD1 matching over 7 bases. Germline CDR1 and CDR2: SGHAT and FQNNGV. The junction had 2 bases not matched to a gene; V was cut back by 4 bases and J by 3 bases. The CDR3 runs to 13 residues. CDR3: CASSSDREETQYF. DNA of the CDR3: TGTGCCAGCAGCTCCGACAGGGAAGAGACCCAGTACTTC.

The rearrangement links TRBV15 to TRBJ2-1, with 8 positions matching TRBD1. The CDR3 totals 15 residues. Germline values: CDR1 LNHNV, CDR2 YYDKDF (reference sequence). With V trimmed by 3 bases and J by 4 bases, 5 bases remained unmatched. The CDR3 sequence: CATSRGRGPYNEQFF. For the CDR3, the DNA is TGTGCCACCAGCAGGGGCAGGGGGCCTTACAATGAGCAGTTCTTC.

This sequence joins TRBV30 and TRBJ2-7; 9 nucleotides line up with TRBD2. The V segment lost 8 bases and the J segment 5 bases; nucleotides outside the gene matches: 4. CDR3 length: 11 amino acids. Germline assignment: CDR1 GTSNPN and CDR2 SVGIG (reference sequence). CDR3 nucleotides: TGTGCCGGACTAGCGAGCGACGAGCAGTACTTC. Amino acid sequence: CAGLASDEQYF.

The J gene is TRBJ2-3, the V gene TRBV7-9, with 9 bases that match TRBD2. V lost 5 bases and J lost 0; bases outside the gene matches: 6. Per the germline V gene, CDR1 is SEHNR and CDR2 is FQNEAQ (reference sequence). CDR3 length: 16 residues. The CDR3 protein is CASSKIAGASTDTQYF. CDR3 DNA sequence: TGTGCCAGCAGCAAGATAGCGGGGGCAAGCACAGATACGCAGTATTTT. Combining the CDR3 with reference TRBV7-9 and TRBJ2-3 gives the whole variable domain DTGVSQNPRHKITKRGQNVTFRCDPISEHNRLYWYRQTLGQGPEFLTYFQNEAQLEKSRLLSDRFSAERPKGSFSTLEIQRTEQGDSAMYLCASSKIAGASTDTQYFGPGTRLTVL.

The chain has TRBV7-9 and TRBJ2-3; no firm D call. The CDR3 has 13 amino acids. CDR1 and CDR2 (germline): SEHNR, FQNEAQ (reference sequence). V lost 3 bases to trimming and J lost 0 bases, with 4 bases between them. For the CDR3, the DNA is TGTGCCAGCAGCTTCCAGAGCACAGATACGCAGTATTTT. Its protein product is CASSFQSTDTQYF.

The CDR3 spells CASSVPGQSAEAFF. The DNA for the CDR3 is TGCGCCAGCAGCGTACCGGGACAGTCGGCTGAAGCTTTCTTT. The chain joins TRBV5-1 to TRBJ1-1; 7 nucleotides agree with TRBD1. CDR1 and CDR2 from the germline V gene are SGHRS and YFSETQ. This CDR3 spans 14 amino acids. The V segment lost 4 bases and the J segment 6 bases; nucleotides outside the gene matches: 9.

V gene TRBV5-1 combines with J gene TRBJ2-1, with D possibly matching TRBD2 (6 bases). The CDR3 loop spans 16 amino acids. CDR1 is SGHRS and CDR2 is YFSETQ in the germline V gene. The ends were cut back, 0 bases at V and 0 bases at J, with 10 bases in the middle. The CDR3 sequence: CASSLDPAGSYNEQFF. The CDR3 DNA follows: TGCGCCAGCAGCTTGGACCCAGCGGGCTCCTACAATGAGCAGTTCTTC.

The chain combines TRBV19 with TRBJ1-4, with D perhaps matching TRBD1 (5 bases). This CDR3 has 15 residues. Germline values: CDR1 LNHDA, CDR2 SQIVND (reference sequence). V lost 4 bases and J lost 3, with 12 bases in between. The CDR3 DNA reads TGTGCCAGTAGTACCCGGATGGGGCCTAATGAAAAACTGTTTTTT. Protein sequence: CASSTRMGPNEKLFF. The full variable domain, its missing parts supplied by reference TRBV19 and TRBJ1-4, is DGGITQSPKYLFRKEGQNVTLSCEQNLNHDAMYWYRQDPGQGLRLIYYSQIVNDFQKGDIAEGYSVSREKKESFPLTVTSAQKNPTAFYLCASSTRMGPNEKLFFGSGTQLSVL.

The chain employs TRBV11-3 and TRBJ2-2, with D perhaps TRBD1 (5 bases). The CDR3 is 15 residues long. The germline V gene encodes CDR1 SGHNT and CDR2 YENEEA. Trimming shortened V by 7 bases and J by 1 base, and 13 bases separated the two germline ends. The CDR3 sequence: CASTPSGQNTGELFF. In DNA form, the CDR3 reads TGTGCCAGCACCCCGTCCGGACAGAACACCGGGGAGCTGTTTTTT.

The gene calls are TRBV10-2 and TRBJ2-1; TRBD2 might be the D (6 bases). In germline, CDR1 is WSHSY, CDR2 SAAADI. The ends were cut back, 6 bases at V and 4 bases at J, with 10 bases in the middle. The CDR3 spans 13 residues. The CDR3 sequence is CASRAGRYNEQFF. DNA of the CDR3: TGCGCCAGCAGGGCGGGACGATACAATGAGCAGTTCTTC.

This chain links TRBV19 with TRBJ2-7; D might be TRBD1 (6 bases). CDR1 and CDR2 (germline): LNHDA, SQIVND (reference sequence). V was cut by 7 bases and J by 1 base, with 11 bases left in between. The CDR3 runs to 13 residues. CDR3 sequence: CASNGQGSYEQYF. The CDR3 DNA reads TGTGCCAGTAACGGGCAGGGGTCCTACGAGCAGTACTTC.

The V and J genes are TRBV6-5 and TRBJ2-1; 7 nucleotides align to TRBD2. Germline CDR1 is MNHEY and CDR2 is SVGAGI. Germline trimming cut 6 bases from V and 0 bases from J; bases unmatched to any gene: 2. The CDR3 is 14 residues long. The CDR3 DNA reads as TGTGCCAGCAGGGGGGGGAGCTCCTACAATGAGCAGTTCTTC. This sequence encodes CASRGGSSYNEQFF.

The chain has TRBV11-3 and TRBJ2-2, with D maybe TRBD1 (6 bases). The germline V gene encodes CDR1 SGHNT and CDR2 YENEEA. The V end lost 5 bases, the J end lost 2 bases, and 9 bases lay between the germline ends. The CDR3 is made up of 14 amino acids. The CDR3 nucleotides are TGTGCCAGCAGCAGGACAGCCAACACCGGGGAGCTGTTTTTT. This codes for CASSRTANTGELFF.

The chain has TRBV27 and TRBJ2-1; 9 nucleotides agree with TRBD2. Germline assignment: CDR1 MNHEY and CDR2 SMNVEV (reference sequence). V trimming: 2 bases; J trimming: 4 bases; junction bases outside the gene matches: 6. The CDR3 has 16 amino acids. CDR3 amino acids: CASSLRRSGGYNEQFF. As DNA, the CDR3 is TGTGCCAGCAGTTTAAGGCGTAGCGGGGGTTACAATGAGCAGTTCTTC.

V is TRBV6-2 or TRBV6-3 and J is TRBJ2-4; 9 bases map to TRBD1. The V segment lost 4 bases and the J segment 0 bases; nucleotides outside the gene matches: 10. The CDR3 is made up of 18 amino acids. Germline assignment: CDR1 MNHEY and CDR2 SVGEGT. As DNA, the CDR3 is TGTGCCAGCAGTTGGGCGACAGGGGGGGGAGTAGCCAAAAACATTCAGTACTTC. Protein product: CASSWATGGGVAKNIQYF.

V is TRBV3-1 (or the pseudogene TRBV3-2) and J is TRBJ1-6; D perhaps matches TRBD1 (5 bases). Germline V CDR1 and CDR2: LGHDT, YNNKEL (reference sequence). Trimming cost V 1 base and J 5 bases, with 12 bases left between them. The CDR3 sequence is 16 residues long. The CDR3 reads CASSQGSGLDNSPLHF. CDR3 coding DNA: TGTGCCAGCAGCCAAGGGTCAGGGTTGGATAATTCACCCCTCCACTTT.

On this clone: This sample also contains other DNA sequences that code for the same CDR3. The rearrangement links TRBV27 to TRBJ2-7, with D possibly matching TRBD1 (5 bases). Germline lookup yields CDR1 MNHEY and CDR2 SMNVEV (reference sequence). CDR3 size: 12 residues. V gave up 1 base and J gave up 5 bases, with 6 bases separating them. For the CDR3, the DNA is TGTGCCAGCAGTTTATTAGGGGACGAGCAGTACTTC. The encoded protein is CASSLLGDEQYF.

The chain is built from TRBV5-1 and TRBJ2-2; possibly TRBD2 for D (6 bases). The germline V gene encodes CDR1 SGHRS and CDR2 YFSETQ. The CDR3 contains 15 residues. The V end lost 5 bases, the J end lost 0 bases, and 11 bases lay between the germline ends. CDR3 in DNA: TGCGCCAGCAGTCCTAGCGCGTCGAACACCGGGGAGCTGTTTTTT. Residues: CASSPSASNTGELFF.

The chain's CDR3 is CAWSELLEGTQYF. In DNA, the CDR3 is TGTGCCTGGAGCGAACTACTAGAGGGTACGCAGTATTTT. The V gene is TRBV30, the J gene TRBJ2-3; TRBD2 is a possible D gene (5 bases). Germline V gene data show CDR1 as GTSNPN and CDR2 as SVGIG (reference sequence). Trimming removed 3 bases at V and 8 bases at J, with 15 bases between. This CDR3 contains 13 residues.

CDR3 region: CASSLAGGIDTQYF. CDR3 in DNA: TGTGCCAGCAGCTTAGCGGGGGGAATAGATACGCAGTATTTT. The rearrangement links TRBV6-4 to TRBJ2-3; TRBD2 agrees at 10 bases. J lost 5 bases, V lost 6 bases, and 5 bases had no gene match. Germline lookup yields CDR1 MRHNA and CDR2 SNTAGT. CDR3 size: 14 residues.

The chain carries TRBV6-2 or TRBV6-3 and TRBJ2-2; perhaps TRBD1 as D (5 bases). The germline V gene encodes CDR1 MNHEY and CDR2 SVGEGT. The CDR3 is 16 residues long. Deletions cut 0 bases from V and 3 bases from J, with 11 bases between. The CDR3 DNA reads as TGTGCCAGCAGTTACTCGCCAGGGCGGCACACCGGGGAGCTGTTTTTT. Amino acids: CASSYSPGRHTGELFF.

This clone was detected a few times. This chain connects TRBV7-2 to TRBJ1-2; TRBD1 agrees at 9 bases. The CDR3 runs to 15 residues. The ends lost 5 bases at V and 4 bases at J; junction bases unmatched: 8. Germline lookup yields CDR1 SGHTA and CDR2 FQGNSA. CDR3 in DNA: TGTGCCAGCAGCGACCACGGGACAGGGTCCTATGGCTACACCTTC. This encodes CASSDHGTGSYGYTF.

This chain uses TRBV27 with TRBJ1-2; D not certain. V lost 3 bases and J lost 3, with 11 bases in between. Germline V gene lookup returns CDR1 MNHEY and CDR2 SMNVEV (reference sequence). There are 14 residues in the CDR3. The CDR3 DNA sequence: TGTGCCAGCAGTTTTCGGTGGCAGGACTATGGCTACACCTTC. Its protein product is CASSFRWQDYGYTF.

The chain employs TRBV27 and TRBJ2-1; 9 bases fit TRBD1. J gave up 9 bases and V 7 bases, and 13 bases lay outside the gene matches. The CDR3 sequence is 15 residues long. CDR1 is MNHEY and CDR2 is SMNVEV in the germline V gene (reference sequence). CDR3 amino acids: CASKQWGQGWGEQFF. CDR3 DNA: TGTGCCAGCAAACAGTGGGGACAGGGATGGGGTGAGCAGTTCTTC.

CDR3 sequence reads: CASSLGTSGYEQYF. CDR3 bases: TGTGCCAGCAGCCTAGGGACTAGCGGCTACGAGCAGTACTTC. The genes are TRBV9 and TRBJ2-7, with TRBD2 matching 11 bases. Per the germline V gene, CDR1 is SGDLS and CDR2 is YYNGEE. The CDR3 is 14 residues long. V gave up 4 bases and J gave up 3 bases; unmatched junction bases: 3.

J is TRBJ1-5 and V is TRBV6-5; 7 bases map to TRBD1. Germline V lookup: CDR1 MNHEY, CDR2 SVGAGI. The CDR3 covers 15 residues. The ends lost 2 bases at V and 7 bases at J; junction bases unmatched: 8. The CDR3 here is CASSYQTGFKQPQHF. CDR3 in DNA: TGTGCCAGCAGTTACCAGACAGGGTTTAAGCAGCCCCAGCATTTT.

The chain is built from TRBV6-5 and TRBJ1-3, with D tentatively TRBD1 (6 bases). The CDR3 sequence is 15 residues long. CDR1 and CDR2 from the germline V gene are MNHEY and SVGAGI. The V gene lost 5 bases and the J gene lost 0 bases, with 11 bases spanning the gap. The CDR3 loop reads CASSRQASSGNTIYF. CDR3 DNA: TGTGCCAGCAGTCGACAGGCTAGCTCTGGAAACACCATATATTTT.

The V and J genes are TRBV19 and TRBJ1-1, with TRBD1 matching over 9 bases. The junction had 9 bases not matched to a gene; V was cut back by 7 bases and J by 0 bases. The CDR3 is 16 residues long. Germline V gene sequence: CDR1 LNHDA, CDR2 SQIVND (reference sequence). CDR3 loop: CASKAIQGAVNTEAFF. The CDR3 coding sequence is TGTGCCAGTAAGGCCATACAGGGGGCTGTGAACACTGAAGCTTTCTTT.

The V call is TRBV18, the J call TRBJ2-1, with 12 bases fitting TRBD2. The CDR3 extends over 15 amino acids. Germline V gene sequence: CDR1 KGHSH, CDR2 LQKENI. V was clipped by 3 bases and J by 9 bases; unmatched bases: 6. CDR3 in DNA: TGTGCCAGCTCACCTTCTAGCGGGGGGGCAGGTGAGCAGTTCTTC. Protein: CASSPSSGGAGEQFF. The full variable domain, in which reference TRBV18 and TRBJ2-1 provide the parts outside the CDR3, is NAGVMQNPRHLVRRRGQEARLRCSPMKGHSHVYWYRQLPEEGLKFMVYLQKENIIDESGMPKERFSAEFPKEGPSILRIQQVVRGDSAAYFCASSPSSGGAGEQFFGPGTRLTVL.

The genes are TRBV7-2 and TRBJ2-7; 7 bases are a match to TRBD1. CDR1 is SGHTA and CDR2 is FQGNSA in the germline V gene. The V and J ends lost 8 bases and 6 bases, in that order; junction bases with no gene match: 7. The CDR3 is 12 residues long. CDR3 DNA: TGTGCCAGCGGAACAGGGGCGCTCGAGCAGTACTTC. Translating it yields CASGTGALEQYF. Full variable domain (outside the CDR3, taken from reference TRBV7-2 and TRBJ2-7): GAGVSQSPSNKVTEKGKDVELRCDPISGHTALYWYRQSLGQGLEFLIYFQGNSAPDKSGLPSDRFSAERTGGSVSTLTIQRTQQEDSAVYLCASGTGALEQYFGPGTRLTVT.

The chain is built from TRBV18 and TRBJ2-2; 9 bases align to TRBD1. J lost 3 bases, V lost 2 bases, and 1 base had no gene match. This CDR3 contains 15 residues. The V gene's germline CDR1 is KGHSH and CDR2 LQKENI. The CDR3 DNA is TGTGCCAGCTCACCAGGACAGGGGTACACCGGGGAGCTGTTTTTT. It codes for CASSPGQGYTGELFF.